Only a few counts were recorded for the clone carrying this T cell receptor (beta chain). The sample is drawn from a study of T cells after yellow fever vaccination. MiXCR was run by TCRdb on the 5' RACE reads, yielding one entry per CDR3 protein. The data show under 400,000 distinct CDR3 sequences, under 15% seen once. The CDR3 runs 12 residues. V gave up 3 bases and J gave up 5 bases, with 8 bases separating them. CDR1 is SEHNR, CDR2 FQNEAQ, per germline (reference sequence). The input for sequencing was CD4+ T cells sorted from PBMCs, taken 15 days after the yellow fever booster vaccination. This rearrangement joins TRBV7-9 to TRBJ2-7; D not certain. The source of this sequence is a man between 18 and 29 years old who received the YFV17D yellow fever vaccine. Written as DNA, the CDR3 is TGTGCCAGCAGCTTTAGAAGGGACGAGCAGTACTTC. It is translated as CASSFRRDEQYF. Using reference TRBV7-9 and TRBJ2-7 for the parts outside the CDR3, the full variable domain is DTGVSQNPRHKITKRGQNVTFRCDPISEHNRLYWYRQTLGQGPEFLTYFQNEAQLEKSRLLSDRFSAERPKGSFSTLEIQRTEQGDSAMYLCASSFRRDEQYFGPGTRLTVT.